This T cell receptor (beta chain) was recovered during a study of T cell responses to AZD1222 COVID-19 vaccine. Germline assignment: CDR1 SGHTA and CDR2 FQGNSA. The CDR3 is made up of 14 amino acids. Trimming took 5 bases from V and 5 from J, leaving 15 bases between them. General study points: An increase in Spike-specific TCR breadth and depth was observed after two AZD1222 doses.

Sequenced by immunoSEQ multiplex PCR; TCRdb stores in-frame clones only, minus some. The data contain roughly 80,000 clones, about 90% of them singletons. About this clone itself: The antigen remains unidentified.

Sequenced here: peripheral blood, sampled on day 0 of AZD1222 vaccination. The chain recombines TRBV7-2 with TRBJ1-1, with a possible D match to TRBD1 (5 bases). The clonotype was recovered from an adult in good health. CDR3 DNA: TGTGCCAGCAGCCTGGGATCGACAGTAACTGAAGCTTTCTTT. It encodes CASSLGSTVTEAFF. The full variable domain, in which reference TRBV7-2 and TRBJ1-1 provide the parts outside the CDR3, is GAGVSQSPSNKVTEKGKDVELRCDPISGHTALYWYRQSLGQGLEFLIYFQGNSAPDKSGLPSDRFSAERTGGSVSTLTIQRTQQEDSAVYLCASSLGSTVTEAFFGQGTRLTVV.